Each of the 17 T cell receptor beta chains below was sequenced from the same sample in a study of T cell repertoires in ileal Crohn's disease. Libraries were prepared by immunoSEQ multiplex PCR; TCRdb keeps only in-frame clonotypes and omits some of them. The sample includes roughly 31,000 clones, around 77% of them seen just once. Sample: ileal tissue. These receptors were collected from an adult with Crohn's disease.

This clone was observed a single time. V is TRBV6-6 and J is TRBJ2-2, with 9 bases aligning to TRBD2. This CDR3 has 15 amino acids. Germline CDR1 MNHNY, CDR2 SVGAGI (reference sequence). J lost 2 bases, V lost 4 bases, and 2 bases had no gene match. The CDR3 region has the DNA TGTGCCAGCAGTTGGACTAGCGCAAACACCGGGGAGCTGTTTTTT. Encoded protein: CASSWTSANTGELFF.

This clone was recorded only once. J is TRBJ2-7 and V is TRBV9; tentatively, D is TRBD1 (5 bases). CDR3 length equals 15 residues. Germline CDR1 is SGDLS and CDR2 is YYNGEE. V dropped 0 bases and J dropped 3 bases, with 13 bases sitting between them. The CDR3 is CASSVAPNTGYEQYF. DNA for the CDR3: TGTGCCAGCAGCGTAGCTCCGAATACAGGCTACGAGCAGTACTTC.

The rearrangement links TRBV30 to TRBJ1-2; tentatively, D is TRBD1 (6 bases). The germline gives CDR1 GTSNPN, CDR2 SVGIG (reference sequence). CDR3 length equals 15 residues. Between the trimmed V and J ends, which lost 0 bases and 2 bases, there was a span of 13 bases. Here the CDR3 reads CAWSVRGQPNYGYTF. The CDR3 nucleotides are TGTGCCTGGAGTGTCAGAGGACAGCCCAACTATGGCTACACCTTC.

A single count supports this clone. V is TRBV27 and J is TRBJ2-3; 10 positions agree with TRBD2. From germline, CDR1 is MNHEY and CDR2 SMNVEV (reference sequence). After removal of 6 bases from V and 4 bases from J, the junction contained 7 bases not matched to a gene. CDR3 length: 15 residues. The CDR3 DNA is TGTGCCAGCAGCATAGCGGGAGGATTCGCAGATACGCAGTATTTT. Its translation: CASSIAGGFADTQYF.

The chain employs TRBV5-1 and TRBJ2-7; the D gene is possibly TRBD1 (6 bases). The V and J ends lost 0 bases and 1 base respectively, with 11 bases between them. CDR1 is SGHRS, CDR2 YFSETQ, per germline. This CDR3 comprises 15 residues. CDR3 bases: TGCGCCAGCAGCTTGGAGGCAGGGGCATCCTACGAGCAGTACTTC. Translated, it gives CASSLEAGASYEQYF. Filled out from reference TRBV5-1 and TRBJ2-7, the complete variable domain reads KAGVTQTPRYLIKTRGQQVTLSCSPISGHRSVSWYQQTPGQGLQFLFEYFSETQRNKGNFPGRFSGRQFSNSRSEMNVSTLELGDSALYLCASSLEAGASYEQYFGPGTRLTVT.

V is TRBV15 and J is TRBJ2-5; D may be TRBD2 (6 bases). Looked up from germline, CDR1 is LNHNV and CDR2 is YYDKDF (reference sequence). This CDR3 contains 14 residues. The V and J ends lost 3 bases and 4 bases respectively, with 12 bases between them. CDR3 sequence: CATSSRDSPETQYF. The CDR3, as DNA: TGTGCCACCAGCAGCCGGGACTCGCCAGAGACCCAGTACTTC.

The chain carries TRBV5-1 and TRBJ1-2; 12 bases are shared with TRBD1. The CDR3 is 15 residues long. Looked up from germline, CDR1 is SGHRS and CDR2 is YFSETQ. The V segment lost 0 bases and the J segment 6 bases; nucleotides outside the gene matches: 3. CDR3 bases: TGCGCCAGCAGCTTGGCCGGGACAGGGGGCCATGGCTACACCTTC. Its protein product is CASSLAGTGGHGYTF. The full variable domain, completed using reference TRBV5-1 and TRBJ1-2, is KAGVTQTPRYLIKTRGQQVTLSCSPISGHRSVSWYQQTPGQGLQFLFEYFSETQRNKGNFPGRFSGRQFSNSRSEMNVSTLELGDSALYLCASSLAGTGGHGYTFGSGTRLTVV.

The gene calls are TRBV6-6 and TRBJ2-1, with D tentatively TRBD2 (5 bases). V dropped 2 bases and J dropped 1 base, with 9 bases sitting between them. CDR3 size: 15 residues. Per the germline V gene, CDR1 is MNHNY and CDR2 is SVGAGI (reference sequence). The CDR3 loop is CASSYPRGSYNEQFF. For the CDR3, the DNA is TGTGCCAGCAGTTACCCTCGGGGTTCCTACAATGAGCAGTTCTTC.

The CDR3 region is CASRDREFYNEQFF. DNA of the CDR3: TGCGCCAGCAGGGACAGGGAGTTCTACAATGAGCAGTTCTTC. The chain links TRBV10-2 to TRBJ2-1, with 8 nucleotides matching TRBD1. The CDR3 is 14 residues long. Per the germline V gene, CDR1 is WSHSY and CDR2 is SAAADI. V was pared by 6 bases and J by 3 bases, with 4 bases of the junction left unmatched.

This clone was detected only once. V usage is TRBV5-8 and J usage is TRBJ2-2; the D is unclear. Trimming stripped 2 bases from V and 7 bases from J, with 6 bases between. The CDR3 sequence is 12 residues long. Germline assignment: CDR1 SGHTS and CDR2 YDEGEE. CDR3 in DNA: TGTGCCAGCAGCTTTCGGGTCGGGGAGCTGTTTTTT. Encoded protein: CASSFRVGELFF.

The CDR3 spells CASSYAGTGGNSPLHF. The CDR3, as DNA: TGTGCCAGCAGTTACGCCGGGACAGGGGGCAATTCACCCCTCCACTTT. The rearrangement joins TRBV6-5 to TRBJ1-6, with TRBD1 matching over 12 bases. The V gene's germline CDR1 is MNHEY and CDR2 SVGAGI. The CDR3 runs to 16 residues. V was clipped by 2 bases and J by 7 bases; unmatched bases: 3.

This chain uses TRBV9 with TRBJ2-1, with 9 bases matching TRBD2. With 0 bases clipped from V and 8 bases from J, the junction kept 6 bases outside the gene matches. This CDR3 has 15 residues. Per germline, CDR1 SGDLS and CDR2 YYNGEE. The CDR3 nucleotides read TGTGCCAGCAGCGTAGCTGGCGGGGGGGGGTATGAGCAGTTCTTC. Protein product: CASSVAGGGGYEQFF.

This clone was found a few times. The CDR3 DNA is TGCGCCAGCAGCCAGGACCCACGGGACAGGGGGCGAGGTTGGGACAATGAGCAGTTCTTC. It encodes CASSQDPRDRGRGWDNEQFF. The chain joins TRBV4-3 to TRBJ2-1, with 12 bases matching TRBD1. The germline CDR1 and CDR2 sequences are LGHNA and YSLEER. V lost 3 bases and J lost 5; bases outside the gene matches: 17. There are 20 residues in the CDR3.

V gene TRBV27 combines with J gene TRBJ1-1; 8 nucleotides line up with TRBD1. V gave up 0 bases and J gave up 10 bases; unmatched junction bases: 10. The CDR3 contains 15 residues. CDR1 MNHEY and CDR2 SMNVEV come from the germline V gene (reference sequence). CDR3: CASSLSPTGGGRAFF. The DNA for the CDR3 is TGTGCCAGCAGTTTATCCCCTACAGGGGGAGGCCGAGCTTTCTTT.

The J gene is TRBJ2-6, the V gene TRBV9; TRBD1 matches at 11 bases. With V trimmed by 4 bases and J by 3 bases, 12 bases remained unmatched. Germline loops: CDR1 SGDLS, CDR2 YYNGEE. This CDR3 has 19 amino acids. The CDR3 region has the DNA TGTGCCAGCAGCCCTTCGGGACAGGGGGTATGGGTTGGGGCCAACGTCCTGACTTTC. It yields the protein CASSPSGQGVWVGANVLTF.

The genes are TRBV4-1 and TRBJ2-1; TRBD1 matches 9 bases. In germline, CDR1 is MGHRA, CDR2 YSYEKL. CDR3 length equals 15 residues. The J segment lost 9 bases and the V segment lost 4 bases, leaving 10 bases of the junction unmatched. CDR3 sequence: CASSRRDREGVEQFF. CDR3 DNA sequence: TGCGCCAGCAGCCGACGGGACAGGGAAGGGGTTGAGCAGTTCTTC.

This chain uses TRBV5-4 with TRBJ2-1; 9 bases match TRBD2. CDR3 length: 16 amino acids. Unmatched junction bases numbered 9, after V lost 4 bases and J lost 4 bases. CDR1 and CDR2 (germline): SGHNT, YYREEE (reference sequence). This CDR3 reads CASSPGGTSSYNEQFF. The CDR3 bases are TGTGCCAGCAGCCCGGGTGGGACTAGCAGTTACAATGAGCAGTTCTTC.